This TCR beta chain appears in the sequencing data of a study of blood T cells in healthy people across ages. Whole-study context: When template switching was applied, about one barcoded beta molecule was captured per two T cells.

J was trimmed by 4 bases and V by 5 bases; bases with no gene match: 12. Germline V gene lookup returns CDR1 MNHEY and CDR2 SMNVEV (reference sequence). The CDR3 has 17 residues. Remarks on this clonotype: What it recognizes is unknown.

PCR was performed a second time for about 6 to 11 cycles using a sample-barcoded 5' primer and a J-beta primer mix. A 12-random-nucleotide template-switch adaptor tagged each cDNA molecule. One entry per CDR3 protein, called by TCRdb with MiXCR from the 5' RACE reads. This table has almost 1 million distinct CDR3 sequences, roughly 51% appearing once. Study results and caveats: A strong correlation was found between TCR beta diversity and the percentage of naive T cells. Donors of long life had a larger count of naive CD4+ cells and greater diversity than aged donors.

The chain carries TRBV27 and TRBJ2-3, with 10 nucleotides matching TRBD2. Sequencing used blood. The clonotype was recovered from a woman aged 55-69 years in good health. The CDR3 DNA follows: TGTGCCAGCAGTCGCGCTAGCGGGAGATCCCGGCCAGATACGCAGTATTTT. This gives the protein CASSRASGRSRPDTQYF.